Presented here are 22 T cell receptor beta chains from one specimen sequenced in a study of CD8+ T cells in alopecia areata. Extraction of RNA preceded its reverse transcription into cDNA, which served as the sequencing template. Profiled with immunoSEQ multiplex PCR; TCRdb holds only in-frame clones, not every one. This table has about 120,000 clones, about 61% appearing once. The sequencing input was CD4+ T cells sorted from blood. The receptors come from a human donor in good health.

This chain links TRBV25-1 with TRBJ1-1, with D maybe TRBD1 (5 bases). There are 11 residues in the CDR3. Germline CDR1 MGHDK, CDR2 SYGVNS. V lost 6 bases and J lost 8, with 10 bases in between. The CDR3: CASRRQTEAFF. DNA of the CDR3: TGTGCCAGCAGACGACAGACCGAAGCTTTCTTT.

V gene TRBV4-1 combines with J gene TRBJ2-2, with TRBD2 matching over 7 bases. The J segment lost 0 bases and the V segment lost 0 bases, leaving 7 bases of the junction unmatched. Germline-derived CDR1 and CDR2 are MGHRA and YSYEKL. The CDR3 length is 18 residues. The DNA of the CDR3 is TGCGCCAGCAGCCAAGAGGTGCAGCGGGAAACGAACACCGGGGAGCTGTTTTTT. Translated, it gives CASSQEVQRETNTGELFF.

The gene calls are TRBV2 and TRBJ1-6; D is unclear. Per the germline V gene, CDR1 is SNHLY and CDR2 is FYNNEI. The V end was cut by 5 bases, the J end by 6 bases, with 8 bases between. The CDR3 length is 13 residues. CDR3 sequence (DNA): TGTGCCAGCAGTACAGTTAGTAATTCACCCCTCCACTTT. This encodes CASSTVSNSPLHF.

This clone turned up a few times. The chain uses TRBV7-2 and TRBJ2-5; the D gene is possibly TRBD2 (5 bases). Germline CDR1 and CDR2: SGHTA and FQGNSA. With 0 bases removed from V and 3 bases from J, the gap between germline ends came to 5 bases. The CDR3 length is 13 residues. CDR3 in DNA: TGTGCCAGCAGCTTAGCGCGGGAAGAGACCCAGTACTTC. It translates to CASSLAREETQYF. Full variable domain (missing parts from reference TRBV7-2 and TRBJ2-5): GAGVSQSPSNKVTEKGKDVELRCDPISGHTALYWYRQSLGQGLEFLIYFQGNSAPDKSGLPSDRFSAERTGGSVSTLTIQRTQQEDSAVYLCASSLAREETQYFGPGTRLLVL.

This chain links TRBV6-4 with TRBJ1-5; no clear D. CDR1 MRHNA and CDR2 SNTAGT come from the germline V gene. The CDR3 totals 12 residues. Trimming pared 3 bases from V and 7 bases from J, leaving 7 bases between. CDR3 bases: TGTGCCAGCAGTGATGGACGGCAGCCCCAGCATTTT. It codes for CASSDGRQPQHF.

The gene calls are TRBV2 and TRBJ1-2; D remains unclear. This CDR3 has 13 residues. The V gene's germline CDR1 is SNHLY and CDR2 FYNNEI. V shed 6 bases and J shed 7 bases, with 15 bases lying between them. The CDR3 protein is CASRQTPKRGYTF. Here the CDR3 DNA reads TGTGCCAGCAGACAGACGCCGAAGCGTGGCTACACCTTC. The whole variable domain, filled in from reference TRBV2 and TRBJ1-2, reads EPEVTQTPSHQVTQMGQEVILRCVPISNHLYFYWYRQILGQKVEFLVSFYNNEISEKSEIFDDQFSVERPDGSNFTLKIRSTKLEDSAMYFCASRQTPKRGYTFGSGTRLTVV.

This clone turned up a few times. This CDR3 is CASSYSSGLSTDTQYF. CDR3 DNA sequence: TGTGCCAGCAGTTACTCGTCAGGGCTGAGCACAGATACGCAGTATTTT. V and J are TRBV6-5 and TRBJ2-3; the D gene is possibly TRBD1 (5 bases). Trimming left V 0 bases short and J 0 bases short, with 10 bases between. CDR3 size: 16 residues. CDR1 is MNHEY and CDR2 is SVGAGI in the germline V gene.

V is TRBV7-2 and J is TRBJ1-5; D not resolved. There are 13 residues in the CDR3. The V end was cut by 7 bases, the J end by 4 bases, with 11 bases between. Looked up from germline, CDR1 is SGHTA and CDR2 is FQGNSA. CDR3: CASTPVINQPQHF. The CDR3 bases are TGTGCCAGCACTCCAGTGATAAATCAGCCCCAGCATTTT.

This chain joins TRBV30 and TRBJ2-7; D is unresolved. CDR1 is GTSNPN, CDR2 SVGIG, per germline (reference sequence). The length of the CDR3 is 13 residues. Trimming took off 0 bases at V and 0 bases at J, with 6 bases between the two ends. In nucleotides, the CDR3 is TGTGCCTGGAGTGTGAAGAACTCCTACGAGCAGTACTTC. Its protein is CAWSVKNSYEQYF.

Turning to this clone: Other nucleotide sequences from this sample produce the same CDR3. The gene calls are TRBV29-1 and TRBJ2-7; no clear D. Deletions cut 2 bases from V and 0 bases from J, with 2 bases between. The germline gives CDR1 SQVTM, CDR2 ANQGSEA. The CDR3 totals 11 residues. CDR3 region: CSVENSYEQYF. CDR3 DNA: TGCAGCGTTGAAAACTCCTACGAGCAGTACTTC.

The chain combines TRBV19 with TRBJ1-5; D not resolved. Trimming pared 5 bases from V and 5 bases from J, leaving 7 bases between. This CDR3 contains 12 residues. Germline CDR1 reads LNHDA; CDR2 reads SQIVND (reference sequence). CDR3: CASSLSYQPQHF. The DNA of the CDR3 is TGTGCCAGTAGTCTAAGCTATCAGCCCCAGCATTTT.

V and J are TRBV4-1 and TRBJ2-5; D is ambiguous. The germline V gene encodes CDR1 MGHRA and CDR2 YSYEKL. The CDR3 totals 15 residues. V was trimmed by 0 bases and J by 3 bases, leaving 11 bases between them. The CDR3 protein is CASSQDPTSKETQYF. DNA of the CDR3: TGCGCCAGCAGCCAAGACCCGACCAGTAAAGAGACCCAGTACTTC.

This sequence joins TRBV4-1 and TRBJ1-2; D unclear. Germline lookup yields CDR1 MGHRA and CDR2 YSYEKL. This CDR3 region has 15 residues. The V and J ends lost 5 bases and 0 bases respectively, with 13 bases between them. The CDR3 DNA follows: TGCGCCAGCAGCGTCAGTTTTTCAGCTAACTATGGCTACACCTTC. Protein: CASSVSFSANYGYTF.

The chain uses TRBV7-8 and TRBJ1-1; TRBD1 matches at 7 bases. In germline, CDR1 is SGHVS, CDR2 FQNEAQ. V dropped 0 bases and J dropped 5; count of bases not matched to a gene: 9. The length of the CDR3 is 16 residues. The CDR3 DNA follows: TGTGCCAGCAGCTTAGCCCTAACAGTCAGGGGGACTGAAGCTTTCTTT. Amino acids: CASSLALTVRGTEAFF.

The chain is built from TRBV6-6 and TRBJ1-1; no reliable D call. This CDR3 has 15 amino acids. Germline-derived CDR1 and CDR2 are MNHNY and SVGAGI (reference sequence). V was pared by 5 bases and J by 6 bases, with 19 bases between. The CDR3 protein is CASSPLGAGQAEAFF. In DNA, the CDR3 is TGTGCCAGCAGTCCCCTGGGCGCAGGCCAAGCTGAAGCTTTCTTT.

The chain carries TRBV5-1 and TRBJ1-2, with D uncertain. CDR3 length: 16 amino acids. Germline CDR1 SGHRS, CDR2 YFSETQ. V dropped 0 bases and J dropped 2 bases, with 14 bases sitting between them. The CDR3 reads CASSLVSGIGNYGYTF. CDR3 DNA sequence: TGCGCCAGCAGCTTGGTATCGGGCATCGGCAACTATGGCTACACCTTC.

This chain links TRBV15 with TRBJ2-3; 8 bases match TRBD2. The CDR3 loop spans 15 amino acids. J lost 2 bases, V lost 5 bases, and 6 bases had no gene match. CDR1 is LNHNV, CDR2 YYDKDF, per germline (reference sequence). This CDR3 is CATSLAGGTTDTQYF. CDR3 DNA sequence: TGTGCCACCAGCCTTGCGGGGGGTACCACAGATACGCAGTATTTT.

The chain joins TRBV4-1 to TRBJ2-5, with TRBD2 matching 14 bases. The CDR3 length is 20 residues. The germline V gene has CDR1 MGHRA and CDR2 YSYEKL. The V segment lost 1 base and the J segment 4 bases; nucleotides outside the gene matches: 14. The CDR3 DNA reads as TGCGCCAGCAGCCAAGTCAGGGGGACTAGCGGGGGACGAACGGCAGAGACCCAGTACTTC. Protein sequence: CASSQVRGTSGGRTAETQYF.

The genes are TRBV2 and TRBJ1-1; no clear D gene. Germline V gene lookup returns CDR1 SNHLY and CDR2 FYNNEI. The V end lost 4 bases, the J end lost 7 bases, and 7 bases lay between the germline ends. This CDR3 has 11 amino acids. CDR3 coding DNA: TGTGCCAGCAGTGTCCTGGATGAAGCTTTCTTT. Protein: CASSVLDEAFF.

V is TRBV7-8 and J is TRBJ2-2, with TRBD1 as a possible D gene (5 bases). Germline V gives CDR1 SGHVS, CDR2 FQNEAQ. V lost 8 bases, J lost 7 bases, and 8 bases lay in between. The CDR3 is 11 amino acids. The chain's CDR3 is CASRQGGELFF. CDR3 nucleotide sequence: TGTGCCAGCCGTCAGGGCGGGGAGCTGTTTTTT. The whole variable domain, remainder taken from reference TRBV7-8 and TRBJ2-2, is GAGVSQSPRYKVAKRGQDVALRCDPISGHVSLFWYQQALGQGPEFLTYFQNEAQLDKSGLPSDRFFAERPEGSVSTLKIQRTQQEDSAVYLCASRQGGELFFGEGSRLTVL.

This chain links TRBV2 with TRBJ2-2; D unresolved. The CDR3 has 14 amino acids. The V and J ends lost 7 bases and 3 bases respectively, with 12 bases between them. Germline V gene data show CDR1 as SNHLY and CDR2 as FYNNEI. CDR3 sequence reads: CASNGDTYTGELFF. The DNA for the CDR3 is TGTGCCAGCAACGGCGACACTTACACCGGGGAGCTGTTTTTT.

The chain joins TRBV29-1 to TRBJ1-2, with unresolved D. Looked up from germline, CDR1 is SQVTM and CDR2 is ANQGSEA. The V end lost 3 bases, the J end lost 7 bases, and 12 bases lay between the germline ends. This CDR3 comprises 12 residues. The CDR3 DNA sequence: TGCAGCGTTGAGGGCCAAGGACGTGGCTACACCTTC. This sequence encodes CSVEGQGRGYTF.